These T cell receptor beta chains were read from a single sample in a study of T cell responses to AZD1222 COVID-19 vaccine. Profiled with immunoSEQ multiplex PCR; TCRdb holds only in-frame clones, not every one. Counted here are more than 95,000 clones, 86% occurring once; the ten biggest clones make up 15% to 20%. The source material was peripheral blood, sampled 28 days after the second AZD1222 dose. All receptors come from an adult who received the AZD1222 COVID-19 vaccine. Each CDR3 is given with its conserved first and last residue. The order of the fields is V gene, D gene, clone size, J gene, CDR3 protein, CDR3 DNA. D genes are given only for firm matches. The size field is filled for only some rows; it gives once, few, many or a size class.

>TRBV6-5|TRBD1|.|TRBJ1-2
CASSYTIRTGGDGYTF
TGTGCCAGCAGTTACACTATCCGGACAGGGGGTGATGGCTACACCTTC
>TRBV27|TRBD2|.|TRBJ2-6
CASSSWLAGLSGANVLTF
TGTGCCAGCAGTTCGTGGTTAGCGGGGTTGTCTGGGGCCAACGTCCTGACTTTC
>TRBV27|TRBD1|once|TRBJ2-1
CASSFLPGQGDNEQFF
TGTGCCAGCAGTTTCCTACCGGGACAGGGCGACAATGAGCAGTTCTTC
>TRBV10-3|TRBD1|.|TRBJ1-1
CAISTGQGNTEAFF
TGTGCCATCAGTACGGGACAGGGGAACACTGAAGCTTTCTTT
>TRBV6-4|.|.|TRBJ1-1
CASSATRDTEAFF
TGTGCCAGCAGCGCTACCAGGGACACTGAAGCTTTCTTT
>TRBV6-5|.|.|TRBJ1-1
CASSYSSRANTEAFF
TGTGCCAGCAGTTACTCGTCCAGGGCGAACACTGAAGCTTTCTTT
>TRBV7-2|TRBD1|.|TRBJ2-2
CASSLDRGAGELFF
TGTGCCAGCAGCTTAGACAGGGGGGCCGGGGAGCTGTTTTTT
>TRBV9|.|.|TRBJ1-2
CASSPHGQNTGNGYTF
TGTGCCAGCAGCCCTCATGGCCAAAACACAGGAAATGGCTACACCTTC
>TRBV5-4|TRBD1|.|TRBJ2-6
CASSLFRGPGANVLTF
TGTGCCAGCAGCTTATTCAGGGGGCCTGGGGCCAACGTCCTGACTTTC
>TRBV30|.|.|TRBJ2-7
CAWIGVFARRGDSYEQYF
TGTGCCTGGATAGGGGTTTTTGCGCGTCGGGGCGACTCCTACGAGCAGTACTTC
>TRBV10-3|.|.|TRBJ1-1
CAISPSPSETEAFF
TGTGCCATCAGTCCCAGTCCCAGCGAAACTGAAGCTTTCTTT
>TRBV6-5|.|.|TRBJ2-7
CASSFQGEQYF
TGTGCCAGCAGTTTCCAGGGGGAGCAGTACTTC
>TRBV4-3|TRBD1|.|TRBJ2-3
CASSQGHRGTFTDTQYF
TGCGCCAGCAGCCAAGGGCACAGGGGGACCTTCACAGATACGCAGTATTTT
>TRBV19|TRBD1|.|TRBJ2-7
CASSRDRTTYEQYF
TGTGCCAGTAGTAGGGACAGGACGACCTACGAGCAGTACTTC
>TRBV29-1|.|.|TRBJ1-3
CSVQTGLELNTIYF
TGCAGCGTCCAAACAGGGTTGGAGTTAAACACCATATATTTT
>TRBV9|.|.|TRBJ2-5
CASSASSRGLLETQYF
TGTGCCAGCAGTGCTTCTAGCAGGGGCTTATTAGAGACCCAGTACTTC
>TRBV28|TRBD2|.|TRBJ2-7
CASSFGLAGTYEQYF
TGTGCCAGCAGTTTTGGGCTAGCGGGAACCTACGAGCAGTACTTC
>TRBV18|TRBD1|.|TRBJ1-2
CASSPQDRGVYGYTF
TGTGCCAGCTCACCTCAGGACAGGGGAGTCTATGGCTACACCTTC
>TRBV28|.|.|TRBJ1-4
CASSLSAGPNEKLFF
TGTGCCAGCAGTTTATCGGCCGGACCCAATGAAAAACTGTTTTTT
>TRBV5-1|.|.|TRBJ2-7
CARLCVGDGTYEQYF
TGCGCCAGATTATGCGTCGGGGACGGGACCTACGAGCAGTACTTC
>TRBV5-6|.|.|TRBJ2-7
CASSLFKYSYEQYF
TGTGCCAGCAGCTTGTTTAAATACTCCTACGAGCAGTACTTC
>TRBV7-9|TRBD2|.|TRBJ2-2
CASSDKAGGTGELFF
TGTGCCAGCAGCGATAAGGCGGGAGGCACCGGGGAGCTGTTTTTT
>TRBV9|TRBD2|.|TRBJ2-2
CASSPMGAGGRYTGELFF
TGTGCCAGCAGCCCCATGGGCGCGGGGGGGCGGTACACCGGGGAGCTGTTTTTT
>TRBV18|.|.|TRBJ1-3
CASSLSVLSGNTIYF
TGTGCCAGCTCACTCTCGGTTCTTAGTGGAAACACCATATATTTT
>TRBV4-3|.|.|TRBJ1-4
CASSQGRGAREKLFF
TGCGCCAGCAGCCAAGGACGGGGGGCGCGCGAAAAACTGTTTTTT
>TRBV11-2|.|.|TRBJ2-3
CASSLGGTDTQYF
TGTGCCAGCAGCTTAGGCGGCACAGATACGCAGTATTTT
>TRBV7-9|TRBD2|.|TRBJ2-3
CASSLISGRPDTQYF
TGTGCCAGCAGCTTAATTAGCGGGAGACCAGATACGCAGTATTTT
>TRBV18|.|.|TRBJ1-3
CASSPPNSGNTIYF
TGTGCCAGCTCACCACCGAACTCTGGAAACACCATATATTTT
>TRBV6-1|TRBD1|.|TRBJ1-6
CASSEEGAQSPLHF
TGTGCCAGCAGTGAAGAGGGGGCCCAATCACCCCTCCACTTT
>TRBV19|TRBD1|.|TRBJ1-5
CASSDRDNQPQHF
TGTGCCAGTAGTGACAGGGATAATCAGCCCCAGCATTTT
>TRBV7-9|.|.|TRBJ1-1
CASSLSRINTEAFF
TGTGCCAGCAGCTTATCCAGGATAAACACTGAAGCTTTCTTT